Listed below are T cell receptor beta chains from one sample, sequenced in a study of human T cells and chemical hapten exposure. TCRdb used MiXCR to reprocess the RACE reads, holding one entry per CDR3 protein. In the table there are some 170,000 distinct CDR3 sequences, 20% to 25% of which are singletons. The material sequenced was whole blood, taken in connection with sensitization to the hapten diphenylcyclopropenone (DPC). Receptor source: a woman in her fifties or sixties with alopecia areata. Some clones in this sample may be carry-over from other donors' samples. CDR3s include the opening cysteine and the closing phenylalanine or tryptophan. D genes are given only for firm matches. The size field is filled for only some rows; it gives once, few, many or a size class.

J gene: TRBJ2-1; clone size: .; V gene: TRBV7-9; D gene: .; CDR3 protein: CASSLARSGWANEQFF; CDR3 DNA: TGTGCCAGCAGCTTAGCGAGAAGCGGATGGGCCAATGAGCAGTTCTTC
J gene: TRBJ2-3; clone size: few; V gene: TRBV29-1; D gene: .; CDR3 protein: CSVEGGAPDTQYF; CDR3 DNA: TGCAGCGTTGAGGGTGGGGCTCCAGATACGCAGTATTTT
J gene: TRBJ2-1; clone size: few; V gene: TRBV4-1; D gene: TRBD2; CDR3 protein: CASSQAAGRDNEQFF; CDR3 DNA: TGCGCCAGCAGCCAAGCAGCGGGGAGAGACAATGAGCAGTTCTTC
J gene: TRBJ1-2; clone size: .; V gene: TRBV3-1; D gene: .; CDR3 protein: CASSQETAGVGYTF; CDR3 DNA: TGTGCCAGCAGCCAAGAAACGGCCGGCGTGGGCTACACCTTC
J gene: TRBJ1-2; clone size: .; V gene: TRBV12-3/TRBV12-4; D gene: .; CDR3 protein: CASSASLTVLEGYTF; CDR3 DNA: TGTGCCAGCAGCGCCTCCTTGACTGTCCTAGAAGGCTACACCTTC
J gene: TRBJ2-5; clone size: .; V gene: TRBV2; D gene: TRBD1; CDR3 protein: CASSEDRGNQETQYF; CDR3 DNA: TGTGCCAGCAGTGAAGACAGGGGAAACCAAGAGACCCAGTACTTC
J gene: TRBJ1-1; clone size: .; V gene: TRBV9; D gene: .; CDR3 protein: CASSVVGGGTEAFF; CDR3 DNA: TGTGCCAGCAGCGTAGTCGGGGGAGGGACTGAAGCTTTCTTT
J gene: TRBJ1-3; clone size: .; V gene: TRBV9; D gene: .; CDR3 protein: CASSARDRFYSGNTIYF; CDR3 DNA: TGTGCCAGCAGCGCCCGAGACAGGTTCTACTCTGGAAACACCATATATTTT
J gene: TRBJ2-2; clone size: .; V gene: TRBV3-1; D gene: .; CDR3 protein: CAGSQAAGINTGELFF; CDR3 DNA: TGTGCCGGCAGCCAAGCGGCAGGAATAAACACCGGGGAGCTGTTTTTT
J gene: TRBJ1-1; clone size: .; V gene: TRBV7-9; D gene: TRBD1; CDR3 protein: CASSSGQESTEAFF; CDR3 DNA: TGTGCCAGCAGCAGCGGACAGGAAAGCACTGAAGCTTTCTTT
J gene: TRBJ1-5; clone size: .; V gene: TRBV27; D gene: .; CDR3 protein: CASSLGASNQPQHF; CDR3 DNA: TGTGCCAGCAGTTTGGGGGCGAGCAATCAGCCCCAGCATTTT
J gene: TRBJ1-2; clone size: .; V gene: TRBV29-1; D gene: .; CDR3 protein: CSAGGFQYGYTF; CDR3 DNA: TGCAGCGCCGGGGGGTTCCAGTATGGCTACACCTTC
J gene: TRBJ2-3; clone size: few; V gene: TRBV6-1; D gene: TRBD2; CDR3 protein: CASSPVAGGGGTDTQYF; CDR3 DNA: TGTGCCAGCAGTCCCGTGGCGGGGGGAGGAGGCACAGATACGCAGTATTTT
J gene: TRBJ2-3; clone size: .; V gene: TRBV6-5; D gene: .; CDR3 protein: CASSSSLRQSTDTQYF; CDR3 DNA: TGTGCCAGCAGTTCTTCACTCCGACAGAGCACAGATACGCAGTATTTT
J gene: TRBJ1-2; clone size: .; V gene: TRBV6-2/TRBV6-3; D gene: .; CDR3 protein: CASSYYYGYTF; CDR3 DNA: TGTGCCAGCAGTTACTACTATGGCTACACCTTC
J gene: TRBJ2-7; clone size: .; V gene: TRBV5-1; D gene: .; CDR3 protein: CASSSSIEQYF; CDR3 DNA: TGCGCCAGCAGTTCTTCTATCGAGCAGTACTTC
J gene: TRBJ1-1; clone size: .; V gene: TRBV20-1; D gene: TRBD1; CDR3 protein: CSASWTGGTEAFF; CDR3 DNA: TGCAGTGCTTCTTGGACAGGGGGAACTGAAGCTTTCTTT
J gene: TRBJ2-7; clone size: .; V gene: TRBV14; D gene: TRBD1; CDR3 protein: CASSGDRYEQYF; CDR3 DNA: TGTGCCAGCAGCGGGGACAGGTATGAGCAGTACTTC
J gene: TRBJ2-7; clone size: .; V gene: TRBV10-3; D gene: .; CDR3 protein: CAISDEGAGRFFYEQYF; CDR3 DNA: TGTGCCATCAGTGATGAAGGTGCGGGCAGGTTTTTTTACGAGCAGTACTTC
J gene: TRBJ2-2; clone size: .; V gene: TRBV3-1; D gene: .; CDR3 protein: CASSRSLGGELFF; CDR3 DNA: TGTGCCAGCAGCCGGAGTTTGGGCGGGGAGCTGTTTTTT
J gene: TRBJ1-2; clone size: .; V gene: TRBV10-3; D gene: .; CDR3 protein: CAISGAWGANYGYTF; CDR3 DNA: TGTGCCATCAGCGGCGCGTGGGGCGCTAACTATGGCTACACCTTC
J gene: TRBJ2-7; clone size: .; V gene: TRBV12-3/TRBV12-4; D gene: TRBD1; CDR3 protein: CASSSGTADYEQYF; CDR3 DNA: TGTGCCAGCAGTTCAGGGACAGCGGACTACGAGCAGTACTTC
J gene: TRBJ2-1; clone size: once; V gene: TRBV6-5; D gene: TRBD2; CDR3 protein: CASRLAGGPGNEQFF; CDR3 DNA: TGTGCCAGCAGGCTAGCGGGAGGGCCGGGGAATGAGCAGTTCTTC
J gene: TRBJ2-1; clone size: .; V gene: TRBV29-1; D gene: TRBD1; CDR3 protein: CSVSGTGVNEQFF; CDR3 DNA: TGCAGCGTATCGGGGACAGGAGTAAATGAGCAGTTCTTC
J gene: TRBJ1-5; clone size: .; V gene: TRBV5-1; D gene: .; CDR3 protein: CASSRQRPTGSNQPQHF; CDR3 DNA: TGCGCCAGCAGCCGTCAACGGCCCACGGGCAGCAATCAGCCCCAGCATTTT
J gene: TRBJ1-1; clone size: .; V gene: TRBV29-1; D gene: .; CDR3 protein: CSVEKGPNTEAFF; CDR3 DNA: TGCAGCGTTGAGAAGGGCCCGAACACTGAAGCTTTCTTT
J gene: TRBJ1-3; clone size: .; V gene: TRBV12-3/TRBV12-4; D gene: .; CDR3 protein: CARERGYSGNTIYF; CDR3 DNA: TGTGCCAGGGAGAGAGGTTACTCTGGAAACACCATATATTTT
J gene: TRBJ1-2; clone size: .; V gene: TRBV2; D gene: .; CDR3 protein: CASSEIRQSLYGYTF; CDR3 DNA: TGTGCCAGCAGTGAGATTCGACAGAGCCTCTATGGCTACACCTTC
J gene: TRBJ1-4; clone size: .; V gene: TRBV10-3; D gene: TRBD1; CDR3 protein: CAISATSDRDSGEKLFF; CDR3 DNA: TGTGCCATCAGTGCTACATCCGACAGGGATTCGGGTGAAAAACTGTTTTTT
J gene: TRBJ2-2; clone size: .; V gene: TRBV5-1; D gene: .; CDR3 protein: CASAISNTGELFF; CDR3 DNA: TGCGCCAGCGCGATATCGAACACCGGGGAGCTGTTTTTT
J gene: TRBJ1-1; clone size: few; V gene: TRBV29-1; D gene: TRBD1; CDR3 protein: CSARTGSTTEAFF; CDR3 DNA: TGCAGCGCCCGGACAGGAAGCACCACTGAAGCTTTCTTT
J gene: TRBJ1-1; clone size: few; V gene: TRBV5-1; D gene: .; CDR3 protein: CASSQVTGNTEAFF; CDR3 DNA: TGCGCCAGCAGTCAAGTTACAGGGAACACTGAAGCTTTCTTT
J gene: TRBJ1-1; clone size: .; V gene: TRBV29-1; D gene: .; CDR3 protein: CSVEDLGVPEAFF; CDR3 DNA: TGCAGCGTTGAAGATCTTGGGGTCCCTGAAGCTTTCTTT
J gene: TRBJ1-1; clone size: .; V gene: TRBV27; D gene: .; CDR3 protein: CASSDTGTTEAFF; CDR3 DNA: TGTGCCAGCAGCGATACAGGGACCACTGAAGCTTTCTTT
J gene: TRBJ2-3; clone size: .; V gene: TRBV20-1; D gene: TRBD1; CDR3 protein: CSAGQVRVTDTQYF; CDR3 DNA: TGCAGTGCCGGACAGGTTAGGGTCACAGATACGCAGTATTTT
J gene: TRBJ2-5; clone size: few; V gene: TRBV6-5; D gene: .; CDR3 protein: CASVREETQYF; CDR3 DNA: TGTGCCAGCGTTAGGGAGGAGACCCAGTACTTC
J gene: TRBJ2-7; clone size: few; V gene: TRBV7-8; D gene: TRBD2; CDR3 protein: CASSSSGGGYEQYF; CDR3 DNA: TGTGCCAGCAGCTCTAGCGGGGGAGGCTACGAGCAGTACTTC
J gene: TRBJ2-3; clone size: .; V gene: TRBV12-3/TRBV12-4; D gene: TRBD2; CDR3 protein: CASRVREGPDTQYF; CDR3 DNA: TGTGCCAGCAGAGTTCGGGAGGGCCCGGATACGCAGTATTTT
J gene: TRBJ2-1; clone size: many; V gene: TRBV7-9; D gene: TRBD2; CDR3 protein: CASSLAGTYNEQFF; CDR3 DNA: TGTGCCAGCAGTTTAGCGGGGACCTACAATGAGCAGTTCTTC
J gene: TRBJ1-1; clone size: .; V gene: TRBV5-5; D gene: .; CDR3 protein: CASSFPDGPRFF; CDR3 DNA: TGTGCCAGCAGCTTTCCGGACGGTCCTCGCTTCTTT
J gene: TRBJ2-6; clone size: .; V gene: TRBV10-3; D gene: TRBD1; CDR3 protein: CAISDDRAVSGANVLTF; CDR3 DNA: TGTGCCATCAGTGATGACAGGGCAGTTTCTGGGGCCAACGTCCTGACTTTC
J gene: TRBJ2-3; clone size: once; V gene: TRBV12-3/TRBV12-4; D gene: TRBD2; CDR3 protein: CASSGLAGVTQYF; CDR3 DNA: TGTGCCAGCAGCGGACTAGCGGGAGTTACGCAGTATTTT
J gene: TRBJ2-7; clone size: few; V gene: TRBV7-2; D gene: .; CDR3 protein: CASSSNYYEQYF; CDR3 DNA: TGTGCCAGCAGTTCAAACTACTACGAGCAGTACTTC
J gene: TRBJ2-1; clone size: .; V gene: TRBV29-1; D gene: .; CDR3 protein: CSVAGRAYNEQFF; CDR3 DNA: TGCAGCGTTGCAGGGAGAGCCTACAATGAGCAGTTCTTC
J gene: TRBJ1-1; clone size: few; V gene: TRBV5-1; D gene: .; CDR3 protein: CASSPGLVLMNTEAFF; CDR3 DNA: TGCGCCAGCAGCCCTGGACTGGTCCTTATGAACACTGAAGCTTTCTTT
J gene: TRBJ2-3; clone size: .; V gene: TRBV6-5; D gene: TRBD2; CDR3 protein: CASGLPSGREDTQYF; CDR3 DNA: TGTGCCAGCGGATTACCAAGCGGGAGGGAAGATACGCAGTATTTT